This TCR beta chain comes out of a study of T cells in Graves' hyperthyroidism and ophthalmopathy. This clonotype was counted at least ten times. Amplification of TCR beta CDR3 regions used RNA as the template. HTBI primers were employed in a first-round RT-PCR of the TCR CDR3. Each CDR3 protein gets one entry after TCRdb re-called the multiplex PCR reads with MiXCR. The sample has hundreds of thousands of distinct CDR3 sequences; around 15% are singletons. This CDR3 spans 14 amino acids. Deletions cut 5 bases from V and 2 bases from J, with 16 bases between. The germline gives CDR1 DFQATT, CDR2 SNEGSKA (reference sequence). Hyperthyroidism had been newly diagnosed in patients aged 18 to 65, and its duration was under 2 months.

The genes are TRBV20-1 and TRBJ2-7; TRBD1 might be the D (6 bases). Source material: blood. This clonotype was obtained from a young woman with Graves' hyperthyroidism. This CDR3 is CSAYQNRAAYEQYF. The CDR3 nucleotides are TGCAGTGCTTATCAGAACAGGGCCGCCTACGAGCAGTACTTC.